A selection of T cell receptor beta chains follows, all from one sample in a study of cytomegalovirus exposure and HLA in healthy donors. Produced via immunoSEQ multiplex PCR; TCRdb's table is partial and in-frame only. Counted here are 85,000 to 90,000 clones, roughly 80% occurring once; the ten biggest clones make up around a tenth. Sequencing was performed on PBMCs. The receptors shown here come from a man younger than 45 in good health and CMV-seropositive. Both conserved end residues are part of each CDR3. Each record gives: J gene, V gene, clone size, D gene, CDR3 DNA, CDR3 protein. D genes are given only for firm matches. Expanded clones get a size class; other rows say once, few or many, or leave the size out.

TRBJ2-7,TRBV19,NA,NA,TGTGCCAGTAGTATGGGACTCTCATACGAGCAGTACTTC,CASSMGLSYEQYF
TRBJ1-3,TRBV29-1,NA,TRBD1,TGCAGCGCAAGGGACAGAGTAAACACCATATATTTT,CSARDRVNTIYF
TRBJ2-7,TRBV21-1,NA,NA,TGTGCCAGCAGCAAAGGGGCGGGGCGGGACAGGGTCTCCTACGAGCAGTACTTC,CASSKGAGRDRVSYEQYF
TRBJ1-1,TRBV5-1,NA,TRBD1,TGCGCCAGCAGCTCGGGACAGTCCAACACTGAAGCTTTCTTT,CASSSGQSNTEAFF
TRBJ2-4,TRBV7-9,NA,NA,TGTGCCAGCAGCCCACAGGGATTGGGGCTAGCCAAAAACATTCAGTACTTC,CASSPQGLGLAKNIQYF
TRBJ2-3,TRBV6-5,NA,TRBD1,TGTGCCAGCAGGACCGGGACAGGATACACAGATACGCAGTATTTT,CASRTGTGYTDTQYF
TRBJ1-2,TRBV4-2,once,NA,TGTGCCAGCAGCCAAGATCTGGGGCAGGGAGGCTATGGCTACACCTTC,CASSQDLGQGGYGYTF
TRBJ1-1,TRBV19,NA,NA,TGTGCCAGCCAGGACAGACTCAACACTGAAGCTTTCTTT,CASQDRLNTEAFF
TRBJ2-3,TRBV6-6,NA,NA,TGTGCCAGCGAGGGCCACATTACCACAGATACGCAGTATTTT,CASEGHITTDTQYF
TRBJ2-7,TRBV13,NA,TRBD1,TGTGCCAGCAGCTTACCAAGGACAGGCGGCGAGCAGTACTTC,CASSLPRTGGEQYF
TRBJ2-5,TRBV7-2,NA,TRBD2,TGTGCCAGCACCAACAGCGGGGGAGAGACCCAGTACTTC,CASTNSGGETQYF
TRBJ2-5,TRBV28,NA,NA,TGTGCCAGCAGGGAAACGGGAATTCGCGCAGAGACCCAGTACTTC,CASRETGIRAETQYF
TRBJ2-1,TRBV13,NA,NA,TGTGCCAGCAGCTTGGGCTCACGACAGGATGAGCAGTTCTTC,CASSLGSRQDEQFF
TRBJ2-7,TRBV6-5,few,TRBD2,TGTGCCAGCAGTTACGCCAGGACTAGCGGTTACGAGCAGTACTTC,CASSYARTSGYEQYF
TRBJ1-1,TRBV14,NA,NA,TGTGCCAGCAGCCAAGACAGGGGAAACACTGAAGCTTTCTTT,CASSQDRGNTEAFF
TRBJ2-2,TRBV19,NA,NA,TGTGCCAGTAGTATAGTGGGGGCGGTTCGCGGGGAGCTGTTTTTT,CASSIVGAVRGELFF
TRBJ2-1,TRBV7-3,NA,NA,TGTGCCAGCAGCCCGCAGGGAAGGAGCTCCTACAATGAGCAGTTCTTC,CASSPQGRSSYNEQFF
TRBJ1-3,TRBV28,NA,NA,TGTGCCAGCAGTCGGTCTGGAAACACCATATATTTT,CASSRSGNTIYF
TRBJ1-1,TRBV19,NA,TRBD1,TGTGCCAGTAGTACCCAGGAGGGGACAGCCCTTGGGGAGGCTTTCTTT,CASSTQEGTALGEAFF
TRBJ1-2,TRBV27,NA,TRBD1,TGTGCCAGCAGTTCGGGGACAGAAAAGACTAACTATGGCTACACCTTC,CASSSGTEKTNYGYTF
TRBJ2-1,TRBV7-2,NA,NA,TGTGCCAGCAGTTTGGGACTTCTCCGGGGTAATGAGCAGTTCTTC,CASSLGLLRGNEQFF
TRBJ1-5,TRBV2,NA,TRBD1,TGTGCCAGCAGTGAAGCGCTACAGGGGGGCAATCAGCCCCAGCATTTT,CASSEALQGGNQPQHF
TRBJ2-7,TRBV9,NA,NA,TGTGCCAGCAGTCATGACAACGAGCAGTACTTC,CASSHDNEQYF
TRBJ1-2,TRBV5-8,few,TRBD1,TGTGCCAGCAGCTTGCGGGGACAGGGGGCGTTTGGCTACACCTTC,CASSLRGQGAFGYTF
TRBJ1-3,TRBV6-5,few,NA,TGTGCCAGCAGTTCCCAACAGGAACCCTCTGGAAACACCATATATTTT,CASSSQQEPSGNTIYF
TRBJ1-4,TRBV7-8,NA,NA,TGTGCCAGCAGCCCCTCCCCCGCTAATGAAAAACTGTTTTTT,CASSPSPANEKLFF
TRBJ2-7,TRBV7-4,NA,NA,TGTGCCAGCAGCTTACGCTCGAGGATATACGAGGCGCAGTACTTC,CASSLRSRIYEAQYF
TRBJ1-6,TRBV4-1,NA,NA,TGCGCCAGCAGCCCCGACAGCCATAATTCACCCCTCCACTTT,CASSPDSHNSPLHF
TRBJ2-3,TRBV6-6,NA,NA,TGTGCCAGCAGTTTTGTCGGCACAGATACGCAGTATTTT,CASSFVGTDTQYF
TRBJ2-7,TRBV7-9,NA,TRBD1,TGTGCCAGCAGCGCTGGGACAGGGACCTCCTACGAGCAGTACTTC,CASSAGTGTSYEQYF
TRBJ1-5,TRBV4-2,NA,NA,TGTGCCAGCAGCCAAGATGCGGGGCAACGCAATCAGCCCCAGCATTTT,CASSQDAGQRNQPQHF
TRBJ2-7,TRBV6-1,NA,NA,TGTGCCAGCAGACCTACAGGGGGGGGTTACGAGCAGTACTTC,CASRPTGGGYEQYF
TRBJ2-6,TRBV4-1,NA,TRBD2,TGCGCCAGCAGCCAAGGGGGGGGATCTGGGGCCAACGTCCTGACTTTC,CASSQGGGSGANVLTF
TRBJ2-3,TRBV4-1,few,TRBD2,TGCGCCAGCAGCCAAGGACTAGCGGGGGGGCCAACAGATACGCAGTATTTT,CASSQGLAGGPTDTQYF
TRBJ1-4,TRBV5-1,NA,NA,TGCGCCAGCAGCTCAGGGTCCACTAATGAAAAACTGTTTTTT,CASSSGSTNEKLFF
TRBJ1-2,TRBV11-2,NA,NA,TGTGCCAGCAGCTTAGAAGCGGGGGACCCTGGCTACACCTTC,CASSLEAGDPGYTF
TRBJ1-6,TRBV19,NA,TRBD1,TGTGCCAGTAGTACCGAGACAGGGGGTAATTCACCCCTCCACTTT,CASSTETGGNSPLHF
TRBJ2-1,TRBV11-2,NA,NA,TGTGCCAGCAGCTTAGTTCAGGGCTCCTACAATGAGCAGTTCTTC,CASSLVQGSYNEQFF
TRBJ2-4,TRBV28,NA,TRBD2,TGTGCCAGCAGTCCCCCGGGGGGGAGAATAGCCAAAAACATTCAGTACTTC,CASSPPGGRIAKNIQYF
TRBJ2-2,TRBV7-9,NA,TRBD2,TGTGCCAGCAGCCTGGGACTAGCGGGGCACACCGGGGAGCTGTTTTTT,CASSLGLAGHTGELFF
TRBJ1-5,TRBV28,NA,NA,TGTGCCAGCAGTTACGGGGGAGGCAATCAGCCCCAGCATTTT,CASSYGGGNQPQHF